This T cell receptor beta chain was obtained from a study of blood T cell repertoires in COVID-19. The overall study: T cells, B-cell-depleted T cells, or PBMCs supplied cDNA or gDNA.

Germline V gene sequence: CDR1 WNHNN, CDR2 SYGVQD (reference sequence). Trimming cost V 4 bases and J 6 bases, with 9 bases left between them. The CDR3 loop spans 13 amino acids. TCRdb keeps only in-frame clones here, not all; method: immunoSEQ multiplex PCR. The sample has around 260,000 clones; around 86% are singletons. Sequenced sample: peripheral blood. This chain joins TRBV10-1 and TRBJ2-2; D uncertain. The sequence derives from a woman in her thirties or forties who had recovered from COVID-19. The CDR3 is CASSGLVAGELFF. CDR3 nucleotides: TGCGCCAGCAGTGGTCTAGTGGCCGGGGAGCTGTTTTTT.